These T cell receptor beta chains were read from a single sample in a study of CXCR3-negative and CXCR3-positive naive CD8 T cells. For each CDR3 protein, TCRdb gives one entry from its re-call of the 5' RACE reads, without DNA. The record lists about 130,000 distinct CDR3 sequences, of which the ten most abundant hold 0.29%. The sequenced material came from naive CXCR3- CD8+ T cells from blood. The origin of the receptors is a human donor in good health. Some clones in this sample may be carry-over from other donors' samples. Both conserved end residues are part of each CDR3.

v_call	j_call	cdr3_aa
TRBV5-1	TRBJ2-7	CASSLTVGEGYEQYF
TRBV7-8	TRBJ2-3	CASSLEFWQLNSTDTQYF
TRBV13	TRBJ1-2	CASSSYQGLRDYGYTF
TRBV13	TRBJ1-4	CASSLANEKLFF
TRBV15	TRBJ2-5	CATSELAGGETQYF
TRBV24-1	TRBJ2-1	CATSLGSSYNEQFF
TRBV7-2	TRBJ2-2	CASSPPLGELFF
TRBV4-3	TRBJ2-1	CASSQGLPPYNEQFF
TRBV12-3/TRBV12-4	TRBJ2-1	CASSSVGAIYNEQFF
TRBV5-1	TRBJ2-1	CASSLAVSGWESEQFF
TRBV21-1	TRBJ2-1	CASSKGTRRRPNEQFF
TRBV20-1	TRBJ2-1	CSAREGTARYNEQFF